The TCR beta chain described here comes from a study of shared clonotypes between healthy human individuals. Profiling relied on immunoSEQ multiplex PCR, and the TCRdb table lists in-frame clones only, not all of them. Of about 1.5 million clones listed, 96% are singletons. Germline V gene sequence: CDR1 SGHDN, CDR2 FVKESK. The CDR3 spans 14 residues. Trimming removed 1 base from V and 5 bases from J, with 9 bases in between. Of note for this clone: Its specificity is not known.

Findings of the study overall: Sorted-subset samples were not fully sequenced, rarefaction indicated.

V is TRBV14 and J is TRBJ2-1, with D hard to call. The sequenced sample consisted of naive CD4+ T cells sorted from blood. Subset described: CD45RA+ positively selected. The sequence derives from a young man in good health. The CDR3 DNA sequence: TGTGCCAGCAGCCAAGCTCTTCGACACAATGAGCAGTTCTTC. It is translated as CASSQALRHNEQFF.